This entry features one TCR beta chain sequence. The target antigen is unknown. Together with a sample-barcoded 5' primer, a J-beta primer mix was included in a second PCR lasting roughly 6 to 12 cycles. Researchers report that each sample yielded at least 3 million CDR3-containing paired-end reads. TCRdb re-analysed the 5' RACE reads in MiXCR, keeping a single row per CDR3 protein. The sample consists of around 1.5 million distinct CDR3 sequences, almost 60% of them appearing once. PBMCs were isolated at a quantity of at least 6 million per sample. Per germline, CDR1 SGHDN and CDR2 FVKESK. V was pared by 3 bases and J by 5 bases, with 10 bases of the junction left unmatched. The CDR3 runs to 16 residues. This sample is drawn from a study of blood T cells in healthy people across ages. General study findings and limits: Per million T cells, the diversity of TCR beta decreased roughly linearly as age advanced. Diversity estimated from one million T cells was considered an underestimate.

Sample: blood. The chain joins TRBV14 to TRBJ1-2, with 9 bases that match TRBD1. The TCR comes from a man aged 18 to 30 in good health. The CDR3 region is CASSQGHYGTGYGYTF. The CDR3 DNA sequence: TGTGCCAGCAGCCAGGGTCACTACGGGACAGGGTATGGCTACACCTTC.